This TCR beta chain was observed in a study of cytomegalovirus exposure and HLA in healthy donors. Clones were read by immunoSEQ multiplex PCR, and TCRdb kept only the in-frame ones, dropping some. The sample shows over 65,000 clones, 94% of them seen only once. Looked up from germline, CDR1 is SGHDT and CDR2 is YYEEEE. V gave up 0 bases and J gave up 4 bases, with 8 bases separating them. The CDR3 covers 14 residues. The gene calls are TRBV5-6 and TRBJ2-1; D possibly corresponds to TRBD1 (6 bases). Material: PBMCs. The clonotype originates from a woman aged 18-29 years in good health and CMV-seropositive. CDR3 loop: CASSLDRDYNEQFF. The CDR3 nucleotides are TGTGCCAGCAGCTTGGACAGGGATTACAATGAGCAGTTCTTC.